This is a list of T cell receptor beta chains from one sample in a study of vaccination and CD4 T cells after COVID-19. Each CDR3 protein is one row after TCRdb ran MiXCR on the PCR reads. This table holds approximately 9,700 distinct CDR3 sequences, around a third found once. No antigen has been identified for these receptors. The source was CD4+ T cells from blood, cultured in vitro, collected after SARS-CoV-2 vaccination. All receptors come from a human donor who had recovered from COVID-19. Both conserved end residues are part of each CDR3.

v_call: TRBV28
cdr3_aa: CASSSNTLEAFF

v_call: TRBV7-2
cdr3_aa: CASRPSRAGYTF

v_call: TRBV7-2
cdr3_aa: CASRGQGSSPLHF

v_call: TRBV6-5
cdr3_aa: CASSLGVTGANVLTF

v_call: TRBV6-1
cdr3_aa: CASSHRLRTSENYGYTF

v_call: TRBV27
cdr3_aa: CASSSSTGAALVVQFF

v_call: TRBV27
cdr3_aa: CASRGTGRSDTQYF

v_call: TRBV11-2
cdr3_aa: CASSLGDLDTGELFF

v_call: TRBV27
cdr3_aa: CASGMVSIPAFF

v_call: TRBV6-5
cdr3_aa: CASSYSGSRAYEQYF